The 21 T cell receptor beta chains below were found in one sample sequenced in a study of blood T cells in healthy people across ages. A J-beta primer mix and a sample-barcoded 5' primer were used in a second PCR of roughly 6 to 11 cycles. TCRdb passed the 5' RACE reads through MiXCR, listing each CDR3 protein once. This sample has about 1.1 million distinct CDR3 sequences, with 30% to 40% found just once. Sequencing was performed on blood. The receptors here all came from a man aged 18 to 29 in good health.

With regard to this clonotype: Germline is not matched at one junction end, which may reflect a read error. This chain joins TRBV15 and TRBJ2-1, with TRBD1 as a possible D gene (5 bases). The CDR3 extends over 18 amino acids. Germline assignment: CDR1 LNHNV and CDR2 YYDKDF (reference sequence). CDR3 sequence reads: CATNRKRWAQGTQETQFF. DNA of the CDR3: TGTGCCACCAACAGAAAAAGATGGGCCCAGGGAACTCAAGAGACCCAGTTCTTC.

This clonotype has just one count. J is TRBJ1-5 and V is TRBV20-1; no clear D. Germline V gene lookup returns CDR1 DFQATT and CDR2 SNEGSKA (reference sequence). The CDR3 covers 15 residues. V was pared by 4 bases and J by 4 bases, with 17 bases between. As DNA, the CDR3 is TGCAGTGCTACAGGTAGCCACGATACAAATCAGCCCCAGCATTTT. This encodes CSATGSHDTNQPQHF.

The J gene is TRBJ2-2, the V gene TRBV12-3 or TRBV12-4; no reliable D call. The V end was cut by 7 bases, the J end by 1 base, with 4 bases between. This CDR3 is 12 amino acids long. Here the CDR3 reads CASKGNTGELFF. For the CDR3, the DNA is TGTGCCAGCAAGGGGAACACCGGGGAGCTGTTTTTT.

As concerns this clonotype: A junction boundary mismatches the germline segment, possibly from a read error. The chain carries TRBV20-1 and TRBJ2-1; 9 bases are a match to TRBD1. CDR1 DFQATT and CDR2 SNEGSKA come from the germline V gene (reference sequence). The CDR3 consists of 15 residues. CDR3 DNA sequence: TGTAGTGCCGAAAATCGGGGACAGGGATACAATGAGCAGTTCTTC. It specifies CSAENRGQGYNEQFF.

The J gene is TRBJ1-4, the V gene TRBV21-1. TRBV21-1 is deemed a pseudogene. CDR3 length equals 14 residues. The CDR3 DNA reads as TGTGCCAGCAGCAAACAATCTAGAGGAGAAAAACTGTTTTTT. This translates into CASSKQSRGEKLFF.

V gene TRBV7-3 combines with J gene TRBJ2-3, with D maybe TRBD2 (6 bases). Germline CDR1 SGHTA, CDR2 FQGTGA. This CDR3 is 16 amino acids long. Trimming removed 2 bases at V and 1 base at J, with 13 bases between. CDR3 residues: CASSLVASERTDTQYF. Here the CDR3 DNA reads TGTGCCAGCAGCTTAGTTGCTAGCGAACGCACAGATACGCAGTATTTT.

This chain uses TRBV5-1 with TRBJ2-7; 11 nucleotides match TRBD2. The CDR3 sequence is 16 residues long. After removal of 0 bases from V and 7 bases from J, the junction contained 9 bases not matched to a gene. Germline CDR1 and CDR2: SGHRS and YFSETQ. CDR3 in amino acids: CASSLVVSGGGNEQYF. CDR3 DNA: TGCGCCAGCAGCTTGGTTGTTAGCGGGGGGGGCAATGAGCAGTACTTC.

The CDR3 DNA sequence: TGCGCCAGCAGCCAAGGGGCGGAATATGGCTACACCTTC. Its translation is CASSQGAEYGYTF. J is TRBJ1-2 and V is TRBV4-3; no firm D call. Germline V gives CDR1 LGHNA, CDR2 YSLEER. The CDR3 has 13 amino acids. Trimming removed 1 base from V and 5 bases from J, with 8 bases in between.

The chain joins TRBV20-1 to TRBJ2-4; 9 bases align to TRBD2. The J call may be faulty, since TRBJ2-5 better matches the DNA end. The CDR3 is 16 residues long. Germline CDR1 is DFQATT and CDR2 is SNEGSKA (reference sequence). This chain's CDR3 is CSARAAPAGGKETQYF. The CDR3 nucleotides are TGCAGTGCTAGAGCGGCCCCAGCGGGGGGAAAAGAGACCCAGTACTTC.

V and J are TRBV25-1 and TRBJ2-4; no clear D gene. The end of the DNA fits TRBJ2-7 better, so the J call may be wrong. Germline-derived CDR1 and CDR2 are MGHDK and SYGVNS. The CDR3 is 15 residues long. CDR3 sequence: CASSELMDTTYEQYF. CDR3 nucleotide sequence: TGTGCCAGCAGTGAATTGATGGATACAACCTACGAGCAGTACTTC.

This clonotype was seen only a few times. The chain employs TRBV4-3 and TRBJ2-7; no reliable D call. V gave up 0 bases and J gave up 10 bases, with 13 bases separating them. Looked up from germline, CDR1 is LGHNA and CDR2 is YSLEER. The CDR3 runs 13 residues. For the CDR3, the DNA is TGCGCCAGCAGCCAAGAACCCCACGGTGCCCAGTACTTC. Its protein product is CASSQEPHGAQYF.

This sequence joins TRBV27 and TRBJ1-1; weak D call: TRBD1 (5 bases). This CDR3 spans 13 amino acids. Deletions cut 3 bases from V and 7 bases from J, with 12 bases between. Germline CDR1 MNHEY, CDR2 SMNVEV (reference sequence). The CDR3 DNA reads TGTGCCAGCAGTTTGGGAGGACACTTTGAAGCTTTCTTT. It codes for CASSLGGHFEAFF.

This sequence joins TRBV4-2 and TRBJ2-5; D is unclear. This CDR3 has 14 amino acids. CDR1 and CDR2 (germline): LGHNA, YNFKEQ. The ends were cut back, 0 bases at V and 4 bases at J, with 9 bases in the middle. The CDR3 here is CASSQDLGIETQYF. The DNA of the CDR3 is TGTGCCAGCAGCCAAGATCTTGGCATAGAGACCCAGTACTTC.

The sample holds a few counts of this clonotype. J is TRBJ1-2 and V is TRBV7-2; 7 nucleotides match TRBD1. J lost 8 bases, V lost 6 bases, and 15 bases had no gene match. Germline V gene sequence: CDR1 SGHTA, CDR2 FQGNSA. The CDR3 covers 15 residues. This chain's CDR3 is CASSTGDREAEGYTF. CDR3 bases: TGTGCCAGCAGTACTGGAGACAGGGAGGCAGAGGGCTACACCTTC.

The chain couples TRBV6-6 to TRBJ1-2; TRBD1 aligns across 7 bases. CDR3 length equals 14 residues. V lost 2 bases, J lost 7 bases, and 7 bases stayed unmatched. CDR1 and CDR2 (germline): MNHNY, SVGAGI (reference sequence). This chain's CDR3 is CASSYEGATGGYTF. CDR3 DNA sequence: TGTGCCAGCAGTTACGAGGGGGCGACGGGTGGCTACACCTTC.

This chain links TRBV6-1 with TRBJ1-1; no definite D call. Germline CDR1 is MNHNS and CDR2 is SASEGT. The CDR3 has 15 residues. The germline V and J ends were trimmed by 4 bases and 0 bases, with 12 bases remaining between them. CDR3 residues: CASSATQGMNTEAFF. For the CDR3, the DNA is TGTGCCAGCAGTGCGACCCAAGGAATGAACACTGAAGCTTTCTTT.

This clonotype has just a few counts. The rearrangement joins TRBV14 to TRBJ1-4; tentatively, D is TRBD1 (5 bases). The CDR3 sequence is 15 residues long. Germline V gene data show CDR1 as SGHDN and CDR2 as FVKESK. Trimming removed 1 base at V and 4 bases at J, with 10 bases between. The CDR3 protein is CASSQVTGYNEKLFF. DNA of the CDR3: TGTGCCAGCAGCCAAGTAACAGGTTATAATGAAAAACTGTTTTTT.

The rearrangement links TRBV7-9 to TRBJ1-4; no clear D. V was shortened by 4 bases and J by 5 bases, with 17 bases between the two germline ends. Germline values: CDR1 SEHNR, CDR2 FQNEAQ (reference sequence). CDR3 length: 16 residues. The CDR3 reads CASSSVMGGPNEKLFF. In DNA, the CDR3 is TGTGCCAGCAGCTCCGTTATGGGCGGGCCGAATGAAAAACTGTTTTTT.

This chain joins TRBV5-8 and TRBJ1-2; D is perhaps TRBD1 (6 bases). V shed 2 bases and J shed 4 bases, with 9 bases lying between them. The CDR3 contains 13 residues. Germline V CDR1 and CDR2: SGHTS, YDEGEE. The CDR3 DNA reads as TGTGCCAGCAGCTTTGGACAGACCTATGGCTACACCTTC. Its protein product is CASSFGQTYGYTF.

The rearrangement uses TRBV19 and TRBJ2-1; D ambiguous. There are 15 residues in the CDR3. The V gene's germline CDR1 is LNHDA and CDR2 SQIVND (reference sequence). V gave up 7 bases and J gave up 8 bases, with 21 bases separating them. The CDR3: CASNRGVGQVYEQFF. The DNA for the CDR3 is TGTGCCAGTAACCGTGGAGTAGGGCAGGTTTATGAGCAGTTCTTC.

This clonotype was seen only a few times. The J gene is TRBJ2-1, the V gene TRBV11-1; perhaps TRBD2 as D (6 bases). Trimming shortened V by 8 bases and J by 6 bases, and 8 bases separated the two germline ends. CDR1 is SGHAT and CDR2 is FQDESV in the germline V gene (reference sequence). CDR3 length: 11 amino acids. The CDR3 protein is CASAGGNEQFF. The CDR3 DNA is TGTGCCAGCGCCGGGGGCAATGAGCAGTTCTTC. Filled out from reference TRBV11-1 and TRBJ2-1, the complete variable domain reads EAEVAQSPRYKITEKSQAVAFWCDPISGHATLYWYRQILGQGPELLVQFQDESVVDDSQLPKDRFSAERLKGVDSTLKIQPAELGDSAMYLCASAGGNEQFFGPGTRLTVL.